The present entry profiles one T cell receptor beta chain with its context. Its antigen is currently unknown. The CDR3 consists of 16 residues. Looked up from germline, CDR1 is SGHRS and CDR2 is YFSETQ. These data are taken from a study of T cells expressing NK-cell markers. As for the study in general: Among eight sequenced donors, seven carried HCMV seropositivity while one was seronegative. Study-level results: Roughly 1.0-7.0% of CD8+ T cells in about 6 donors belonged to dominant NKG2C+ clonotypes.

It was by 5'RACE template switching with UMIs that TCR beta cDNA was made. With the 5' RACE reads reprocessed, TCRdb shows one record per CDR3 protein and no DNA. Found here are about 190,000 distinct CDR3 sequences; the top ten clones hold 20%. The chain uses TRBV5-1 and TRBJ2-1; as DNA is missing, the TRBD1 call by TCRdb cannot be tested. This sequence originates from a man aged 18-70 years in good health. Source material: blood T cells: a sorted CD56 or NKG2C T cell subset, CD4+ or CD8+ T cells, or bulk PBMC T cells (not recorded which). CDR3 protein: CASSLVTGGLVNEQFF.